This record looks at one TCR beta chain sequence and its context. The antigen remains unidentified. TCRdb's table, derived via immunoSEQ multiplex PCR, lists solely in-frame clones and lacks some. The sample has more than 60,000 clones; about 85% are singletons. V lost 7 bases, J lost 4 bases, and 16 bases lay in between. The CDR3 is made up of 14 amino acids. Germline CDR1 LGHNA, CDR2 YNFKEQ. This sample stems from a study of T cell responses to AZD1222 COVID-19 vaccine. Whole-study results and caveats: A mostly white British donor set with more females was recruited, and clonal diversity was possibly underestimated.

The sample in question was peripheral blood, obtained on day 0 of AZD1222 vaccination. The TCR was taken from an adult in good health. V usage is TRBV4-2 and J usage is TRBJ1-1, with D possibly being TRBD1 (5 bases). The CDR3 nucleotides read TGTGCCAGCAAACAGGTTAGAAGCGGCACTGAAGCTTTCTTT. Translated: CASKQVRSGTEAFF.